This T cell receptor (beta chain) was obtained from a study of CXCR3-negative and CXCR3-positive naive CD8 T cells. Study results and caveats: The TRB CDR3s that CXCR3-positive naive cells carried were more hydrophobic than those of CXCR3-negative naive cells.

A note on this clonotype: The antigen remains unidentified.

UMI-labeled TRB cDNA libraries were prepared by 5' RACE. TCRdb reprocessed the 5' RACE reads, keeping one entry per CDR3 protein, no DNA. The specimen's table records about 98,000 distinct CDR3 sequences. The sequence came from a human donor in good health. Some clones in this sample may be carry-over from other donors' samples. The material sequenced was naive CXCR3+ CD8+ T cells from blood. This sample's subset: CD45RO-CCR7+CD27+CD95- naive CD8+ T cells expressing CXCR3 (TNR3+).

CDR3 sequence reads: CASKPDAPPNTGELFF. The chain recombines TRBV12-3 or TRBV12-4 with TRBJ2-2; the TRBD1 assignment by TCRdb is unverifiable without DNA. CDR3 size: 16 residues.